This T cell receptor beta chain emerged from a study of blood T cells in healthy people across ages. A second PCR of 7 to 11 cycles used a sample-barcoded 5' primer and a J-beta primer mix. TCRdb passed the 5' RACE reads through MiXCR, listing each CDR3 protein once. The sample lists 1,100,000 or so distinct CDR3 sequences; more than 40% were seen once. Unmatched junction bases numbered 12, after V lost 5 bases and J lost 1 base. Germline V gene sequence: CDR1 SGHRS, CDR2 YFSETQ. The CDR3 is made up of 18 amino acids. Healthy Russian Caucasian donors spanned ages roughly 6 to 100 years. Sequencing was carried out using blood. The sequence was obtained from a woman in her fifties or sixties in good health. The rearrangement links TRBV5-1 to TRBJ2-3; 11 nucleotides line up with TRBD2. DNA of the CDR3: TGCGCCAGCAGGCCCAGCGTAGCGGGAGGGATTCGCACAGATACGCAGTATTTT. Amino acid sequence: CASRPSVAGGIRTDTQYF.